The 13 T cell receptor beta chains listed next were all sequenced from one sample in a study of regulatory T cells in long-lasting Graves disease. Time point of the sample: newly diagnosed GD, antithyroid drugs for less than 3 months. Researchers made the TCR library from RNA that was extracted from PBMCs. Combining iRepertoire HTBI primers with Arm-PCR of CDR3 regions, the authors built TCR beta libraries. TCRdb used MiXCR to reprocess the multiplex PCR reads, holding one entry per CDR3 protein. The sample holds about 430,000 distinct CDR3 sequences, 15% seen once. These sequences were also reported in another study, on T cells in Graves' hyperthyroidism and ophthalmopathy.

Sequenced here: peripheral blood mononuclear cells (PBMCs), sampled at new diagnosis, from a patient treated with antithyroid drugs. Receptors were obtained from a woman aged 40 to 49 with Graves disease.

About this clonotype itself: A read error may be the cause here, since a much bigger clone is one base away. V is TRBV3-1 and J is TRBJ2-7; D might be TRBD2 (6 bases). V was shortened by 1 base and J by 4 bases, with 14 bases between the two germline ends. This CDR3 is built from 15 residues. Germline CDR1 is LGHDT and CDR2 is YNNKEL (reference sequence). The CDR3 here is CASSQAGASAYEQYF. CDR3 DNA sequence: TGTGCCAGCAGCCAAGCTGGGGCTAGCGCTTACGAGCAGTACTTC.

Many counts were recorded for this clonotype. The chain uses TRBV24-1 and TRBJ2-2, with 7 bases fitting TRBD2. CDR3 length equals 17 residues. V was pared by 4 bases and J by 4 bases, with 11 bases of the junction left unmatched. CDR1 is KGHDR and CDR2 is SFDVKD in the germline V gene. This chain's CDR3 is CATSDGQRGSGTGELFF. The DNA of the CDR3 is TGTGCCACCAGTGACGGGCAGCGGGGTTCGGGCACCGGGGAGCTGTTTTTT.

This clonotype was detected ten times or more. V and J are TRBV7-2 and TRBJ2-3, with 8 positions matching TRBD1. The CDR3 has 14 amino acids. The junction had 5 bases not matched to a gene; V was cut back by 5 bases and J by 4 bases. Per the germline V gene, CDR1 is SGHTA and CDR2 is FQGNSA. The CDR3, as DNA: TGTGCCAGCAGCCCGAGGACAGGGTCAGATACGCAGTATTTT. It is translated as CASSPRTGSDTQYF.

The genes are TRBV19 and TRBJ1-2; TRBD1 aligns across 7 bases. The V gene's germline CDR1 is LNHDA and CDR2 SQIVND (reference sequence). The V and J ends lost 6 bases and 3 bases, in that order; junction bases with no gene match: 4. This CDR3 is built from 13 residues. The CDR3 bases are TGTGCCAGTAGGAAGGACAGGCACTATGGCTACACCTTC. This sequence encodes CASRKDRHYGYTF. Using reference TRBV19 and TRBJ1-2 for the parts outside the CDR3, the full variable domain is DGGITQSPKYLFRKEGQNVTLSCEQNLNHDAMYWYRQDPGQGLRLIYYSQIVNDFQKGDIAEGYSVSREKKESFPLTVTSAQKNPTAFYLCASRKDRHYGYTFGSGTRLTVV.

For the CDR3, the DNA is TGTGCCAGCAGCCCTACGACAGGTGCCGGCAGTGATACGCAGTATTTT. Its translation is CASSPTTGAGSDTQYF. The chain combines TRBV3-1 with TRBJ2-3; D perhaps matches TRBD1 (6 bases). This CDR3 region has 16 residues. The germline gives CDR1 LGHDT, CDR2 YNNKEL (reference sequence). The V and J ends lost 4 bases and 6 bases respectively, with 20 bases between them.

Comment on this clonotype: A read error may explain this, as a much larger clone is one base away. CDR3: CAGSFAPERTEKLFF. CDR3 coding DNA: TGTGCCGGCAGTTTTGCACCGGAACGGACTGAAAAACTGTTTTTT. This chain connects TRBV12-3 or TRBV12-4 to TRBJ1-4; no firm D call. The length of the CDR3 is 15 residues.

This clonotype was counted at least ten times. CDR3 coding DNA: TGCGCCAGCAGCCATGAATGGACTAGCGCCTACGAGCAGTACTTC. Its translation: CASSHEWTSAYEQYF. This sequence joins TRBV4-1 and TRBJ2-7; the match to TRBD2 covers 9 bases. V lost 3 bases, J lost 2 bases, and 5 bases stayed unmatched. This CDR3 has 15 residues. Germline CDR1 and CDR2: MGHRA and YSYEKL.

This clonotype has a handful of counts. This chain connects TRBV12-3 or TRBV12-4 to TRBJ2-1, with 10 nucleotides matching TRBD2. The V and J ends lost 6 bases and 0 bases, in that order; junction bases with no gene match: 5. The CDR3 is made up of 16 amino acids. The CDR3 region is CASSRTSGGSYNEQFF. In DNA form, the CDR3 reads TGTGCCAGCAGCAGGACTAGCGGAGGCTCCTACAATGAGCAGTTCTTC.

This clonotype was observed at least ten times. V and J are TRBV25-1 and TRBJ2-1; 9 nucleotides match TRBD2. Germline CDR1 MGHDK, CDR2 SYGVNS. V shed 6 bases, J shed 6 bases, and the junction held 9 bases outside the gene matches. There are 15 residues in the CDR3. The CDR3 DNA reads TGTGCCAGCAGCCGCCTGGCGGGAGGGGTCAATGAGCAGTTCTTC. Translated: CASSRLAGGVNEQFF.

This clonotype was detected ten times or more. The rearrangement joins TRBV27 to TRBJ2-1, with D possibly being TRBD1 or TRBD2 (6 bases each). Germline lookup yields CDR1 MNHEY and CDR2 SMNVEV (reference sequence). V was trimmed by 5 bases and J by 4 bases, leaving 21 bases between them. This CDR3 contains 17 residues. CDR3 in DNA: TGTGCCAGCAGTGTCCCTCCGGGGGCGGGTCTTTACAATGAGCAGTTCTTC. Protein sequence: CASSVPPGAGLYNEQFF.

In its sample, this clonotype was seen many times. The chain uses TRBV30 and TRBJ1-2, with a weak D call TRBD1 (5 bases). The length of the CDR3 is 14 residues. V was shortened by 3 bases and J by 0 bases, with 11 bases between the two germline ends. Germline V gives CDR1 GTSNPN, CDR2 SVGIG (reference sequence). The CDR3 nucleotides are TGTGCCTGGAGAATGGAGGGACCTAACTATGGCTACACCTTC. Translated: CAWRMEGPNYGYTF.

This clonotype showed up many times. V is TRBV28 and J is TRBJ1-5; D possibly corresponds to TRBD1 (6 bases). Trimming took 6 bases from V and 0 from J, leaving 12 bases between them. The germline gives CDR1 MDHEN, CDR2 SYDVKM. This CDR3 contains 15 residues. This CDR3 is CASSLGGLSNQPQHF. The CDR3 region has the DNA TGTGCCAGCAGCTTAGGGGGACTTAGCAATCAGCCCCAGCATTTT. The variable domain in full, with the rest retrieved from reference TRBV28 and TRBJ1-5, is DVKVTQSSRYLVKRTGEKVFLECVQDMDHENMFWYRQDPGLGLRLIYFSYDVKMKEKGDIPEGYSVSREKKERFSLILESASTNQTSMYLCASSLGGLSNQPQHFGDGTRLSIL.

In this sample, this clonotype turned up many times. Sequence at one end of the junction differs from germline and may be a read error. The V and J genes are TRBV28 and TRBJ2-2; 9 nucleotides line up with TRBD2. The CDR3 has 17 residues. Germline CDR1 MDHEN, CDR2 SYDVKM. CDR3 loop: CASLRRFGLAKTGELFF. In DNA, the CDR3 is TGTGCCAGCCTACGGCGCTTCGGACTAGCGAAGACCGGGGAGCTGTTTTTT. The whole variable domain, remainder taken from reference TRBV28 and TRBJ2-2, is DVKVTQSSRYLVKRTGEKVFLECVQDMDHENMFWYRQDPGLGLRLIYFSYDVKMKEKGDIPEGYSVSREKKERFSLILESASTNQTSMYLCASLRRFGLAKTGELFFGEGSRLTVL.